The 20 T cell receptor beta chains listed next were all sequenced from one sample in a study of breast tumors, draining lymph nodes, adjacent tissues. Breast cancer patients provided tissue from their axillary draining lymph nodes. TCRdb reprocessed the multiplex PCR reads via MiXCR and lists one record per CDR3 protein. This table has nearly 200,000 distinct CDR3 sequences, approximately 31% appearing once. Material for sequencing was axillary lymph node tissue. These receptor sequences come from a female donor with breast cancer. Some clones in this sample may be carry-over from other donors' samples.

About this clonotype itself: This may come from a read error, since a much larger clone is one base off. The chain is built from TRBV11-3 and TRBJ2-1; D gene unclear. Trimming took 5 bases from V and 3 from J, leaving 17 bases between them. CDR3 length equals 16 residues. Germline assignment: CDR1 SGHNT and CDR2 YENEEA. The CDR3 DNA follows: TGTGCCAGCAGCCCCGGTATCCGTACGGGCTACAATGAGCAGTTCTTC. Residues: CASSPGIRTGYNEQFF.

Note on this clonotype: One end of the junction is discordant with germline, which a read error may explain. The V and J genes are TRBV5-4 and TRBJ2-6, with 9 bases fitting TRBD1. Germline V gives CDR1 SGHNT, CDR2 YYREEE (reference sequence). The CDR3 consists of 14 residues. CDR3 protein: CASSSHRGLNTEAF. The DNA of the CDR3 is TGTGCCAGCAGCTCCCACAGGGGGCTAAACACTGAAGCTTTC.

This clonotype was recorded at least ten times. The chain recombines TRBV20-1 with TRBJ1-2; unclear D gene. This CDR3 contains 16 residues. The germline CDR1 and CDR2 sequences are DFQATT and SNEGSKA (reference sequence). Trimming removed 3 bases at V and 5 bases at J, with 22 bases between. CDR3 coding DNA: TGCAGTGCTAGTAGTCCCGAGGGAAGCAAGGGATATGGCTACACCTTC. As protein: CSASSPEGSKGYGYTF.

With respect to this clonotype: Since a much larger clone is just one base distant, this may be a read error. The rearrangement links TRBV11-2 to TRBJ1-6, with D possibly being TRBD1 (6 bases). The ends were cut back, 7 bases at V and 9 bases at J, with 16 bases in the middle. This CDR3 comprises 14 residues. CDR1 and CDR2 from the germline V gene are SGHAT and FQNNGV. In nucleotides, the CDR3 is TGTGCCAGCACCAACAGGGCCCCAACTTCACCCCTCCACTTT. Its protein is CASTNRAPTSPLHF.

This clonotype was counted many times. This sequence joins TRBV30 and TRBJ2-1, with 8 positions matching TRBD2. Germline V gene lookup returns CDR1 GTSNPN and CDR2 SVGIG (reference sequence). V was clipped by 0 bases and J by 7 bases; unmatched bases: 2. This CDR3 is built from 13 residues. The DNA of the CDR3 is TGTGCCTGGAGTGTTAGCGGGATGAATGAGCAGTTCTTC. The encoded protein is CAWSVSGMNEQFF.

The V and J genes are TRBV2 and TRBJ1-6; no reliable D call. V lost 4 bases and J 8 bases, leaving 18 bases between the germline ends. The CDR3 consists of 16 residues. Looked up from germline, CDR1 is SNHLY and CDR2 is FYNNEI. The DNA of the CDR3 is TGTGCCAGCAGTGCTACTACAGCCCTATATTATTCACCCCTCCACTTT. This translates into CASSATTALYYSPLHF.

This clonotype was picked up many times. The chain couples TRBV5-4 to TRBJ2-2, with TRBD2 as a possible D gene (5 bases). The V end lost 4 bases, the J end lost 4 bases, and 17 bases lay between the germline ends. The CDR3 sequence is 16 residues long. Germline V lookup: CDR1 SGHNT, CDR2 YYREEE (reference sequence). CDR3 sequence reads: CASSPNLPSGTGELFF. The CDR3 DNA is TGTGCCAGCAGCCCTAACCTTCCAAGCGGCACCGGGGAGCTGTTTTTT. The full variable domain, completed using reference TRBV5-4 and TRBJ2-2, is ETGVTQSPTHLIKTRGQQVTLRCSSQSGHNTVSWYQQALGQGPQFIFQYYREEENGRGNFPPRFSGLQFPNYSSELNVNALELDDSALYLCASSPNLPSGTGELFFGEGSRLTVL.

In regard to this clonotype: At one end, the junction sequence differs from germline, possibly due to a read error. The chain carries TRBV14 and TRBJ1-4; the D is unclear. The CDR3 runs 15 residues. CDR1 and CDR2 from the germline V gene are SGHDN and FVKESK. The CDR3, as DNA: TGTGCCAGCAGCCCCACCGGAGGGCTTAATGAAAAACTGTCTTTT. It specifies CASSPTGGLNEKLSF.

There are many counts of this clonotype. The chain employs TRBV20-1 and TRBJ1-6; 7 positions agree with TRBD1. The CDR3 has 13 residues. V lost 6 bases and J lost 8; bases outside the gene matches: 7. Germline CDR1 and CDR2: DFQATT and SNEGSKA (reference sequence). The CDR3 protein is CSASQGVHSPLHF. The CDR3 nucleotides are TGCAGTGCCAGCCAGGGGGTCCATTCACCCCTCCACTTT.

This clonotype was picked up a small number of times. The chain employs TRBV7-3 and TRBJ1-1; D remains ambiguous. This CDR3 spans 13 amino acids. Germline V lookup: CDR1 SGHTA, CDR2 FQGTGA. V was shortened by 1 base and J by 4 bases, with 7 bases between the two germline ends. CDR3 region: CASSLSMSTEAFF. In DNA form, the CDR3 reads TGTGCCAGCAGCTTAAGCATGAGCACTGAAGCTTTCTTT.

The table lists this clonotype with a count of one. DNA for the CDR3: TGTGCCTCCCGAGCGGGAGTCTACAATGAGCAGTTCTTC. It encodes CASRAGVYNEQFF. The rearrangement joins TRBV19 to TRBJ2-1; 8 positions match TRBD2. Germline loops: CDR1 LNHDA, CDR2 SQIVND (reference sequence). The CDR3 loop spans 13 amino acids. V lost 11 bases, J lost 3 bases, and 6 bases stayed unmatched.

At least ten counts were recorded for this clonotype. This chain's CDR3 is CASSGLADWYQETQYF. The CDR3 DNA reads TGTGCCAGCAGCGGACTAGCGGACTGGTACCAAGAGACCCAGTACTTC. The rearrangement joins TRBV7-9 to TRBJ2-5, with TRBD2 matching 10 bases. V shed 5 bases and J 0 bases; nucleotides not matched to a gene: 6. The CDR3 is made up of 16 amino acids. Germline V CDR1 and CDR2: SEHNR, FQNEAQ (reference sequence).

A note on this clonotype: A read error is possible here, since a much larger clone lies one base away. The gene calls are TRBV10-3 and TRBJ1-2; no reliable D call. Germline-derived CDR1 and CDR2 are ENHRY and SYGVKD. The CDR3 sequence is 12 residues long. The CDR3 sequence is CAISFGLDGYAF. The CDR3, as DNA: TGTGCCATCAGTTTTGGTCTCGATGGCTACGCCTTC.

The chain links TRBV7-2 to TRBJ2-5; 13 positions agree with TRBD2. The germline CDR1 and CDR2 sequences are SGHTA and FQGNSA. With 5 bases clipped from V and 4 bases from J, the junction kept 7 bases outside the gene matches. The length of the CDR3 is 16 residues. CDR3 loop: CASSPGLAGPGETQYF. DNA for the CDR3: TGTGCCAGCAGCCCGGGACTAGCGGGGCCCGGAGAGACCCAGTACTTC. Full variable domain (outside the CDR3, taken from reference TRBV7-2 and TRBJ2-5): GAGVSQSPSNKVTEKGKDVELRCDPISGHTALYWYRQSLGQGLEFLIYFQGNSAPDKSGLPSDRFSAERTGGSVSTLTIQRTQQEDSAVYLCASSPGLAGPGETQYFGPGTRLLVL.

Ten or more counts support this clonotype. The chain uses TRBV27 and TRBJ2-7; D might be TRBD1 or TRBD2, each matching 5 bases. Germline CDR1 MNHEY, CDR2 SMNVEV (reference sequence). The CDR3 covers 14 residues. Trimming removed 5 bases from V and 5 bases from J, with 16 bases in between. The CDR3 sequence is CASSTRGQTDEQYF. The CDR3 region has the DNA TGTGCCAGCAGTACCCGGGGCCAGACGGACGAGCAGTACTTC.

A remark on this clonotype: This may be a read error, as it is one base from a much larger clone. This chain uses TRBV20-1 with TRBJ1-5, with D perhaps TRBD1 (6 bases). The CDR3 sequence is 14 residues long. Germline V gives CDR1 DFQATT, CDR2 SNEGSKA (reference sequence). The CDR3, as DNA: TGCAGTGCTACCGGACAGACTGACAATCCGCCCCAGCATTTT. Translating it yields CSATGQTDNPPQHF.

For this clonotype: The junction shows a germline mismatch at one end, possibly a read error. The rearrangement joins TRBV29-1 to TRBJ2-2; possibly TRBD1 for D (6 bases). From germline, CDR1 is SQVTM and CDR2 ANQGSEA. This CDR3 has 15 amino acids. The CDR3 DNA reads TGCAGCGCCCCCTGCGGACAGACGAACGCCGGGGAGCTGTTTTTT. It encodes CSAPCGQTNAGELFF.

This clonotype was seen at least ten times. The V call is TRBV18, the J call TRBJ2-2; 8 bases are shared with TRBD1. The CDR3 length is 15 residues. Germline loops: CDR1 KGHSH, CDR2 LQKENI. J was trimmed by 4 bases and V by 3 bases; bases with no gene match: 4. In DNA form, the CDR3 reads TGTGCCAGCTCACCCTACGGGACAGGCACCGGGGAGCTGTTTTTT. This translates into CASSPYGTGTGELFF.

V usage is TRBV30 and J usage is TRBJ2-5, with D unclear. The CDR3 consists of 10 residues. The V end lost 2 bases, the J end lost 4 bases, and 2 bases lay between the germline ends. Looked up from germline, CDR1 is GTSNPN and CDR2 is SVGIG (reference sequence). CDR3 amino acids: CAWSRETQYF. CDR3 bases: TGTGCCTGGAGTAGAGAGACCCAGTACTTC. The whole variable domain, remainder taken from reference TRBV30 and TRBJ2-5, is SQTIHQWPATLVQPVGSPLSLECTVEGTSNPNLYWYRQAAGRGLQLLFYSVGIGQISSEVPQNLSASRPQDRQFILSSKKLLLSDSGFYLCAWSRETQYFGPGTRLLVL.

This sequence joins TRBV15 and TRBJ1-4, with D tentatively TRBD1 (6 bases). The CDR3 is 17 residues long. Trimming stripped 3 bases from V and 5 bases from J, with 19 bases between. Germline lookup yields CDR1 LNHNV and CDR2 YYDKDF (reference sequence). The CDR3 nucleotides are TGTGCCACCAGCAGTGCTAGAGATCGGCAGGGGAATGAAAAACTGTTTTTT. Translation gives CATSSARDRQGNEKLFF. Full variable domain (missing parts from reference TRBV15 and TRBJ1-4): DAMVIQNPRYQVTQFGKPVTLSCSQTLNHNVMYWYQQKSSQAPKLLFHYYDKDFNNEADTPDNFQSRRPNTSFCFLDIRSPGLGDTAMYLCATSSARDRQGNEKLFFGSGTQLSVL.